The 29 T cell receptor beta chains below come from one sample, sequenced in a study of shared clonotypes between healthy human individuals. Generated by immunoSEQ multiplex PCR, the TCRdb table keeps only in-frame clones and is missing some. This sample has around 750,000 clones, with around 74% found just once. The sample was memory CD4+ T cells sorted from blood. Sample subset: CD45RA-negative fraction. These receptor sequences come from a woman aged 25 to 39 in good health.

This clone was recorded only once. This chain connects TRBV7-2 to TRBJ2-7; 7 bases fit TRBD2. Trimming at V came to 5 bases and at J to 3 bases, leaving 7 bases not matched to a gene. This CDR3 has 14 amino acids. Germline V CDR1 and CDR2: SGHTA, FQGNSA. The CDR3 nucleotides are TGTGCCAGCAGCCTGCGGGAGCCTGGCTACGAGCAGTACTTC. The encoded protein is CASSLREPGYEQYF.

The CDR3 loop reads CASSTGQRTEAFF. In DNA, the CDR3 is TGCGCCAGCAGCACGGGACAGAGGACTGAAGCTTTCTTT. This chain uses TRBV5-1 with TRBJ1-1; 7 nucleotides agree with TRBD1. V gave up 4 bases and J gave up 5 bases; unmatched junction bases: 5. The CDR3 contains 13 residues. Per germline, CDR1 SGHRS and CDR2 YFSETQ.

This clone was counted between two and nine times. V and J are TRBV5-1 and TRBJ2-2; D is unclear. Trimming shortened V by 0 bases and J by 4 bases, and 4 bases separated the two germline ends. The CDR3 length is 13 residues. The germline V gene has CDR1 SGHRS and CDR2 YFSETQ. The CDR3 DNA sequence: TGCGCCAGCAGCTTGGCTGTCACCGGGGAGCTGTTTTTT. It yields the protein CASSLAVTGELFF.

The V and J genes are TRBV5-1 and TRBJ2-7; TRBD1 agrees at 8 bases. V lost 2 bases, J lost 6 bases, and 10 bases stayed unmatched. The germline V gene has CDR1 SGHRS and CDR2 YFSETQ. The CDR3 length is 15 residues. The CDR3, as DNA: TGCGCCAGCAGCTTACACACTGGACAGGGAGGCGAGCAGTACTTC. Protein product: CASSLHTGQGGEQYF.

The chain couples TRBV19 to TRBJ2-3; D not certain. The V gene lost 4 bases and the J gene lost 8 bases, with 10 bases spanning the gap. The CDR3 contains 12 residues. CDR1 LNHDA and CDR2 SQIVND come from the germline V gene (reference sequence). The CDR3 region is CASSSQLGTQYF. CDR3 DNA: TGTGCCAGTAGTAGCCAGCTAGGTACGCAGTATTTT. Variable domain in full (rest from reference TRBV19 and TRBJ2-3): DGGITQSPKYLFRKEGQNVTLSCEQNLNHDAMYWYRQDPGQGLRLIYYSQIVNDFQKGDIAEGYSVSREKKESFPLTVTSAQKNPTAFYLCASSSQLGTQYFGPGTRLTVL.

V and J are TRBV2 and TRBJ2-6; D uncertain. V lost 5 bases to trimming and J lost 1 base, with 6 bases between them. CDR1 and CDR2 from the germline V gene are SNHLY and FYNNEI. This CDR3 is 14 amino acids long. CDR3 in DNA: TGTGCCAGCAGTCGGAAATCTGGGGCCAACGTCCTGACTTTC. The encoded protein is CASSRKSGANVLTF.

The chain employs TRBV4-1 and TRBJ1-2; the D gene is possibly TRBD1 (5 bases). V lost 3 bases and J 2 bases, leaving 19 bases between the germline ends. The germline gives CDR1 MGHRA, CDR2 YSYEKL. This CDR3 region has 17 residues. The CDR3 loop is CASSQTTPETANYGYTF. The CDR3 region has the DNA TGCGCCAGCAGCCAGACCACCCCAGAGACAGCCAACTATGGCTACACCTTC.

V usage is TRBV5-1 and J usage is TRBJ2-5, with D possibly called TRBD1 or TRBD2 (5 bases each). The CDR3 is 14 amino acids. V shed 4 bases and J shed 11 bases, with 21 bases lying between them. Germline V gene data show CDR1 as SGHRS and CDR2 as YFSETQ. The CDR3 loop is CASSPGTATGEQYF. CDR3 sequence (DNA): TGCGCCAGCAGCCCAGGGACCGCAACTGGTGAGCAGTACTTC.

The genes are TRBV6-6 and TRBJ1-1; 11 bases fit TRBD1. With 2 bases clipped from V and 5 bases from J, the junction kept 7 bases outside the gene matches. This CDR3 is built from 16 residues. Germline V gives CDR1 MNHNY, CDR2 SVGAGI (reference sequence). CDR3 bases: TGTGCCAGCAGTTACGGACAGGGGGCTGGGGGGACTGAAGCTTTCTTT. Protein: CASSYGQGAGGTEAFF.

CDR3: CASSPGQLNTGELFF. The DNA of the CDR3 is TGTGCCAGCAGTCCGGGGCAACTCAACACCGGGGAGCTGTTTTTT. The chain links TRBV6-6 to TRBJ2-2; D is perhaps TRBD1 or TRBD2 (5 bases each). Looked up from germline, CDR1 is MNHNY and CDR2 is SVGAGI (reference sequence). Trimming pared 5 bases from V and 2 bases from J, leaving 12 bases between. The CDR3 sequence is 15 residues long.

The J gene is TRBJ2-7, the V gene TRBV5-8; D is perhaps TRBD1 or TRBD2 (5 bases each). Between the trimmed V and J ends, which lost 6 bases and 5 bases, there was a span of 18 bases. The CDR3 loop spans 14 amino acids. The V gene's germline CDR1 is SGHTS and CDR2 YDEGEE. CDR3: CASNLGAPRNEQYF. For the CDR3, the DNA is TGTGCCAGCAACCTCGGGGCCCCGAGAAACGAGCAGTACTTC.

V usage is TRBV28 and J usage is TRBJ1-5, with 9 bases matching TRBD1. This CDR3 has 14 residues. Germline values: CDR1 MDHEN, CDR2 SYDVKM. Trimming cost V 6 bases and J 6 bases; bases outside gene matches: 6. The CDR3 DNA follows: TGTGCCAGCAGGCTCGGGACAGGGACTCAGCCCCAGCATTTT. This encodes CASRLGTGTQPQHF.

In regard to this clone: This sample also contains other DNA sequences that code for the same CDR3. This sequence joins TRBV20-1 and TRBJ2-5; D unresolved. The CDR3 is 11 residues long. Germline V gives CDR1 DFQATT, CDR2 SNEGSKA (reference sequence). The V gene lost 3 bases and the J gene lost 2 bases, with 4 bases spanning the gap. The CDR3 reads CSARGQETQYF. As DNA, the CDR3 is TGCAGTGCTAGGGGGCAAGAGACCCAGTACTTC.

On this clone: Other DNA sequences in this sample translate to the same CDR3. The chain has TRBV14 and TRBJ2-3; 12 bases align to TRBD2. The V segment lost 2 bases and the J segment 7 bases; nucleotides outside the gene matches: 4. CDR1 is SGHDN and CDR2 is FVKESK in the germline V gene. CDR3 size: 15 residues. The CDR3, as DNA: TGTGCCAGCAGCCAACTAGCGGGAGGGCCGAATACGCAGTATTTT. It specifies CASSQLAGGPNTQYF. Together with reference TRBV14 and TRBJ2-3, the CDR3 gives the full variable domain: EAGVTQFPSHSVIEKGQTVTLRCDPISGHDNLYWYRRVMGKEIKFLLHFVKESKQDESGMPNNRFLAERTGGTYSTLKVQPAELEDSGVYFCASSQLAGGPNTQYFGPGTRLTVL.

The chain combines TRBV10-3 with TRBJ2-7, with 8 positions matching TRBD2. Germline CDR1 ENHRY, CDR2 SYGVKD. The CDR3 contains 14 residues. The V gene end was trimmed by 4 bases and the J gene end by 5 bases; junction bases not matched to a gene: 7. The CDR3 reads CAISASPGGDEQYF. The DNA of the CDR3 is TGTGCCATCAGTGCGTCCCCGGGAGGGGACGAGCAGTACTTC.

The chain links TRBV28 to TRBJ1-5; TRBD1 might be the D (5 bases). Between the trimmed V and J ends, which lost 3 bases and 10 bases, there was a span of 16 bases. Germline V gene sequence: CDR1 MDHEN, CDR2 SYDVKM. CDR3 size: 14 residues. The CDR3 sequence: CASSFRQRQGPQHF. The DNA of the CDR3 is TGTGCCAGCAGTTTCAGACAGCGGCAGGGACCCCAGCATTTT.

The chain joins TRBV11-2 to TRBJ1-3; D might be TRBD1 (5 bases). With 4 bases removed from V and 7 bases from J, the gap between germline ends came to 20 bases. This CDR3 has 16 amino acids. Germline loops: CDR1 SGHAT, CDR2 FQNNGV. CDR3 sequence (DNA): TGTGCCAGCAGCTCGACGGTCGGGACCATCCGGAACACCATATATTTT. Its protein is CASSSTVGTIRNTIYF.

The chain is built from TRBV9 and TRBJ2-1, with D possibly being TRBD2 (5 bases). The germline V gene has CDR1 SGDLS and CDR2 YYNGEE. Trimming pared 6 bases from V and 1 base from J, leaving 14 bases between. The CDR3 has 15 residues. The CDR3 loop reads CASTPAPGSYNEQFF. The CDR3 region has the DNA TGTGCCAGCACCCCAGCCCCGGGATCCTACAATGAGCAGTTCTTC.

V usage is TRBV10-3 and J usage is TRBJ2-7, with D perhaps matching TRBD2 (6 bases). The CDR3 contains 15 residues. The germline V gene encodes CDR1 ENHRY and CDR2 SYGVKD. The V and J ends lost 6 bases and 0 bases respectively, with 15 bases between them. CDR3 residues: CAISHGTSSSYEQYF. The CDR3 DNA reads TGTGCCATCAGCCACGGGACTTCGAGCTCCTACGAGCAGTACTTC.

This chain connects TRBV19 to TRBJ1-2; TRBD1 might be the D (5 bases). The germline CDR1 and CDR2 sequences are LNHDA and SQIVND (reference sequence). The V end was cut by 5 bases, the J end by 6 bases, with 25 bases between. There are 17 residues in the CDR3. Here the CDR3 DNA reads TGTGCCAGTAGTCCGGGACTGTTCCAACGGTTGGGAGATGGCTACACCTTC. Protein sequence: CASSPGLFQRLGDGYTF.

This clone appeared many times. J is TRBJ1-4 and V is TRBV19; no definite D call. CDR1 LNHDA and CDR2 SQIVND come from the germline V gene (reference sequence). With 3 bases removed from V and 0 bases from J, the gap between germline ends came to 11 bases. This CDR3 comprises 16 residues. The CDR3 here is CASSMSQSATNEKLFF. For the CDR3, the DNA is TGTGCCAGTAGTATGTCGCAGAGTGCAACTAATGAAAAACTGTTTTTT.

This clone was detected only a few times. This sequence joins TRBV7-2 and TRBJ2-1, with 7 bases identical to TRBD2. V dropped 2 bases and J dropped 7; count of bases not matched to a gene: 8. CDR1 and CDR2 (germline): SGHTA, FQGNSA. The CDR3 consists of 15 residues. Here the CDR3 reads CASSLLGAGRNEQFF. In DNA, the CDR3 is TGTGCCAGCAGCTTATTAGGAGCGGGACGGAATGAGCAGTTCTTC.

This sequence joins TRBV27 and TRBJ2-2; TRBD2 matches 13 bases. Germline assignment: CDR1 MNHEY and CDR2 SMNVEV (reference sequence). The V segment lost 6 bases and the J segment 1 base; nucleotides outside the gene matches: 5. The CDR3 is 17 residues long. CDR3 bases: TGTGCCAGCAGACGACTAGCGGGAGGACTGAACACCGGGGAGCTGTTTTTT. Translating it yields CASRRLAGGLNTGELFF.

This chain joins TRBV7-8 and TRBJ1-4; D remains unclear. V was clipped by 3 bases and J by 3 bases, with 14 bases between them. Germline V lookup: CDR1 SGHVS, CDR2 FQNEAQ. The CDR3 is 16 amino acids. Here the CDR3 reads CASSFSPLAANEKLFF. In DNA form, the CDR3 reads TGTGCCAGCAGCTTTTCCCCCCTGGCGGCTAATGAAAAACTGTTTTTT.

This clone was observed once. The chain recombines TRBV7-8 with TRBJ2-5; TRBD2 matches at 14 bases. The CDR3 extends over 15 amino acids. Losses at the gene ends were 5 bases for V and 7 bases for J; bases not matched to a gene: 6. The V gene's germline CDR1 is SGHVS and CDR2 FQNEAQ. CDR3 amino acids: CASSTTSGRGRTQYF. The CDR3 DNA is TGTGCCAGCAGCACGACTAGCGGGAGGGGGAGGACCCAGTACTTC.

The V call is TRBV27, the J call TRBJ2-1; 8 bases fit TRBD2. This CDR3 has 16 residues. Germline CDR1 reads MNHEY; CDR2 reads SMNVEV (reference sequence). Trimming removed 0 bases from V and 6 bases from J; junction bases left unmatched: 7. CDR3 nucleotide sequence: TGTGCCAGCAGTTTATCGACGGGACTAGGCGGCAATGAGCAGTTCTTC. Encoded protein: CASSLSTGLGGNEQFF.

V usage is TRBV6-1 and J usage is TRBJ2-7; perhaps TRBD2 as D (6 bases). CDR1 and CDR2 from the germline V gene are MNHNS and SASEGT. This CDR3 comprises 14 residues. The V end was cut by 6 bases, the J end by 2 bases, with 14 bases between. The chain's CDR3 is CASRASAGTYEQYF. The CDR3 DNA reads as TGTGCCAGCAGGGCTTCGGCGGGAACCTACGAGCAGTACTTC.

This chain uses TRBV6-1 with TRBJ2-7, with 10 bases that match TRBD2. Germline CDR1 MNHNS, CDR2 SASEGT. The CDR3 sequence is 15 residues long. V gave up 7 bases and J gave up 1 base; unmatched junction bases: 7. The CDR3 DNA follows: TGTGCCAGCACTATGTCTAGCGGGAGTTCCTACGAGCAGTACTTC. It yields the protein CASTMSSGSSYEQYF.

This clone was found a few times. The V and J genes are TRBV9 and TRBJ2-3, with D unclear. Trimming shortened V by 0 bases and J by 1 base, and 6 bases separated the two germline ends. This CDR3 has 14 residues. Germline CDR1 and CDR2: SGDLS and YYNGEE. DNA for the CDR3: TGTGCCAGCAGCGTAGATCAGGGCACAGATACGCAGTATTTT. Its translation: CASSVDQGTDTQYF.